The next 32 T cell receptor beta chains were all read from a single sample in a study of human T cells and chemical hapten exposure. TCRdb analysed the RACE reads with MiXCR anew, one entry per CDR3 protein. The table lists 80,000 to 95,000 distinct CDR3 sequences, around 10% of them singletons. Time point noted: patch test 1, 2 weeks after DPC sensitization. Stated treatment: therapeutic diphenylcyclopropenone sensitization with weekly scalp DPC. The source material was whole blood, sampled in connection with sensitization to the hapten diphenylcyclopropenone (DPC). The receptors shown here come from a woman aged 45-60 years with alopecia areata. Some clones in this sample may be carry-over from other donors' samples.

This clonotype has more than one count but fewer than ten. This rearrangement joins TRBV7-9 to TRBJ1-5; no firm D call. CDR1 is SEHNR, CDR2 FQNEAQ, per germline (reference sequence). Trimming pared 1 base from V and 2 bases from J, leaving 6 bases between. The CDR3 is 14 residues long. The CDR3 DNA reads TGTGCCAGCAGCTTAGGGTCAGGCAATCAGCCCCAGCATTTT. Translating gives CASSLGSGNQPQHF.

This clonotype came up a few times. The chain couples TRBV20-1 to TRBJ1-6; 11 bases fit TRBD1. V shed 2 bases and J 10 bases; nucleotides not matched to a gene: 4. This CDR3 has 14 amino acids. Germline-derived CDR1 and CDR2 are DFQATT and SNEGSKA (reference sequence). CDR3 sequence reads: CSARTGTGGSPLHF. The CDR3 DNA sequence: TGCAGTGCTAGAACCGGGACAGGGGGGTCACCCCTCCACTTT.

V is TRBV27 and J is TRBJ1-6, with D hard to call. V lost 6 bases and J lost 7, with 22 bases in between. This CDR3 contains 17 residues. The germline V gene has CDR1 MNHEY and CDR2 SMNVEV (reference sequence). In DNA, the CDR3 is TGTGCCAGCAGCCTGGCCCCCAGTCTTTCCCTGAATTCACCCCTCCACTTT. Translating it yields CASSLAPSLSLNSPLHF.

This clonotype came up many times. This chain joins TRBV20-1 and TRBJ2-1, with D maybe TRBD2 (6 bases). CDR3 length: 12 residues. V was shortened by 6 bases and J by 10 bases, with 16 bases between the two germline ends. Germline V gene data show CDR1 as DFQATT and CDR2 as SNEGSKA (reference sequence). In DNA, the CDR3 is TGCAGTGCCCTAGGGGACTGGTTGGAGCAGTTCTTC. It translates to CSALGDWLEQFF.

At least ten counts were recorded for this clonotype. The rearrangement uses TRBV20-1 and TRBJ1-2; D gene uncertain. The germline V and J ends were trimmed by 0 bases and 0 bases, with 26 bases remaining between them. The CDR3 runs to 20 residues. Germline assignment: CDR1 DFQATT and CDR2 SNEGSKA (reference sequence). The CDR3 reads CSARDNVRVGRQTANYGYTF. In nucleotides, the CDR3 is TGCAGTGCTAGAGATAACGTACGCGTCGGGAGGCAGACTGCTAACTATGGCTACACCTTC.

The genes are TRBV28 and TRBJ1-5; D might be TRBD1 (5 bases). The length of the CDR3 is 11 residues. CDR1 is MDHEN, CDR2 SYDVKM, per germline. Trimming stripped 6 bases from V and 11 bases from J, with 11 bases between. The CDR3 DNA reads as TGTGCCAGCAGCCCTAGGGGATCCCAGCATTTT. This translates into CASSPRGSQHF.

This clonotype was seen ten or more times. V and J are TRBV7-2 and TRBJ2-7; D gene ambiguous. Germline V gene data show CDR1 as SGHTA and CDR2 as FQGNSA. The CDR3 runs 13 residues. The V and J ends lost 0 bases and 4 bases respectively, with 7 bases between them. This CDR3 is CASSLADGYEQYF. CDR3 nucleotides: TGTGCCAGCAGCTTAGCGGACGGTTACGAGCAGTACTTC.

In regard to this clonotype: The final CDR3 position lacks the conserved phenylalanine or tryptophan, pointing to a likely read error. The V and J genes are TRBV6-5 and TRBJ2-7, with 7 bases identical to TRBD2. J was trimmed by 0 bases and V by 0 bases; bases with no gene match: 2. Germline V CDR1 and CDR2: MNHEY, SVGAGI. The CDR3 is made up of 15 amino acids. The CDR3 DNA follows: TGTGCCAGCAGTTACTCTCCGGGGGGCTCCTACGAGCAGTACTCC. The encoded protein is CASSYSPGGSYEQYS.

This clonotype was recorded at least ten times. This sequence joins TRBV12-3 or TRBV12-4 and TRBJ2-1; 7 nucleotides align to TRBD1. Trimming at V came to 5 bases and at J to 9 bases, leaving 7 bases not matched to a gene. The CDR3 consists of 13 residues. CDR3 sequence (DNA): TGTGCCAGCAGTCTCTTACAGGGGATTGAGCAGTTCTTC. It codes for CASSLLQGIEQFF.

The chain combines TRBV10-3 with TRBJ1-1; the D is unclear. Germline V gene lookup returns CDR1 ENHRY and CDR2 SYGVKD. V was cut by 5 bases and J by 0 bases, with 7 bases left in between. This CDR3 region has 13 residues. The CDR3 spells CAISLSVNTEAFF. The CDR3 DNA sequence: TGTGCCATCAGTCTTTCAGTGAACACTGAAGCTTTCTTT.

In this sample, this clonotype turned up many times. The chain links TRBV18 to TRBJ1-1; possible D gene TRBD1, 5 bases. Germline V lookup: CDR1 KGHSH, CDR2 LQKENI. Trimming took off 3 bases at V and 11 bases at J, with 13 bases between the two ends. CDR3 length: 12 residues. CDR3 amino acids: CASSPDDRMAFF. The DNA of the CDR3 is TGTGCCAGCTCACCCGACGACAGAATGGCTTTCTTT.

About this clonotype itself: A much larger clone is a single base away; this may be a read error. No conserved phenylalanine or tryptophan ends this CDR3, so it is likely a read error. The rearrangement links TRBV6-6 to TRBJ1-1, with TRBD1 identical over 9 bases. This CDR3 comprises 14 residues. Trimming cost V 6 bases and J 5 bases; bases outside gene matches: 7. The germline gives CDR1 MNHNY, CDR2 SVGAGI (reference sequence). The CDR3 nucleotides read TGTGCCAGCAGGCCCGGGACAGGGTTTACTGAAGCTTTCTCT. Translating it yields CASRPGTGFTEAFS.

This clonotype showed up many times. The chain recombines TRBV7-2 with TRBJ2-3; the D is unclear. The CDR3 consists of 14 residues. Trimming shortened V by 1 base and J by 4 bases, and 9 bases separated the two germline ends. Germline assignment: CDR1 SGHTA and CDR2 FQGNSA. As DNA, the CDR3 is TGTGCCAGCAGCTTAGAGGCTAGTCCAGATACGCAGTATTTT. Protein: CASSLEASPDTQYF.

This clonotype showed up many times. V gene TRBV6-4 combines with J gene TRBJ2-1; D assignment may be TRBD1 or TRBD2 (5 bases each). The CDR3 is made up of 14 amino acids. Trimming pared 2 bases from V and 5 bases from J, leaving 10 bases between. CDR1 and CDR2 from the germline V gene are MRHNA and SNTAGT. The CDR3 reads CASSDGDPHNEQFF. The DNA for the CDR3 is TGTGCCAGCAGTGACGGGGACCCCCACAATGAGCAGTTCTTC.

This clonotype was counted between two and nine times. The rearrangement joins TRBV9 to TRBJ2-3; D call uncertain. The CDR3 is 13 amino acids. Trimming left V 6 bases short and J 3 bases short, with 11 bases between. Germline values: CDR1 SGDLS, CDR2 YYNGEE. The CDR3 nucleotides are TGTGCCAGCAAGGCAGGTGGGACAGATACGCAGTATTTT. It codes for CASKAGGTDTQYF.

This chain uses TRBV14 with TRBJ2-5; D is uncertain. The CDR3 loop spans 14 amino acids. The ends were cut back, 0 bases at V and 5 bases at J, with 10 bases in the middle. Germline V CDR1 and CDR2: SGHDN, FVKESK. Here the CDR3 reads CASSQDLVSETQYF. As DNA, the CDR3 is TGTGCCAGCAGCCAAGATCTTGTTTCGGAGACCCAGTACTTC.

This chain uses TRBV9 with TRBJ2-7, with 9 bases matching TRBD2. The CDR3 covers 13 residues. The J segment lost 6 bases and the V segment lost 2 bases, leaving 3 bases of the junction unmatched. CDR1 is SGDLS and CDR2 is YYNGEE in the germline V gene. DNA for the CDR3: TGTGCCAGCAGCGTTGGGACTAGCCCCGAGCAGTACTTC. Protein product: CASSVGTSPEQYF.

V is TRBV18 and J is TRBJ1-1; no clear D gene. Germline loops: CDR1 KGHSH, CDR2 LQKENI. The CDR3 is 14 residues long. Trimming removed 3 bases at V and 3 bases at J, with 11 bases between. The CDR3 here is CASSPGGGDTEAFF. The CDR3 DNA is TGTGCCAGCTCACCGGGAGGCGGGGACACTGAAGCTTTCTTT.

V and J are TRBV28 and TRBJ1-5; D not certain. Germline V gene lookup returns CDR1 MDHEN and CDR2 SYDVKM. The V gene lost 6 bases and the J gene lost 2 bases, with 11 bases spanning the gap. The CDR3 is made up of 14 amino acids. CDR3 DNA: TGTGCCAGCAGAAGGGCGGTTCGCAATCAGCCCCAGCATTTT. It specifies CASRRAVRNQPQHF.

The chain combines TRBV9 with TRBJ2-7; possibly TRBD1 for D (6 bases). The CDR3 extends over 16 amino acids. With 2 bases removed from V and 4 bases from J, the gap between germline ends came to 19 bases. The germline V gene has CDR1 SGDLS and CDR2 YYNGEE. The CDR3 DNA follows: TGTGCCAGCAGCGTTTTACAGGGCGATAGGTTGTACGAGCAGTACTTC. This translates into CASSVLQGDRLYEQYF. The full variable domain, in which reference TRBV9 and TRBJ2-7 provide the parts outside the CDR3, is DSGVTQTPKHLITATGQRVTLRCSPRSGDLSVYWYQQSLDQGLQFLIQYYNGEERAKGNILERFSAQQFPDLHSELNLSSLELGDSALYFCASSVLQGDRLYEQYFGPGTRLTVT.

This clonotype came up many times. The chain uses TRBV29-1 and TRBJ2-3; perhaps TRBD1 as D (6 bases). The CDR3 is 14 amino acids. Germline loops: CDR1 SQVTM, CDR2 ANQGSEA. V lost 3 bases and J lost 0, with 10 bases in between. The CDR3, as DNA: TGCAGCGTTGACGCAGGGGCTAGCACAGATACGCAGTATTTT. It encodes CSVDAGASTDTQYF.

This clonotype was seen repeatedly, ten times or more. The chain carries TRBV30 and TRBJ1-5; D is uncertain. CDR1 GTSNPN and CDR2 SVGIG come from the germline V gene (reference sequence). CDR3 length: 12 amino acids. Between the trimmed V and J ends, which lost 3 bases and 6 bases, there was a span of 9 bases. The CDR3 DNA is TGTGCCTGGAGCCTGCTGGGTCAGCCCCAGCATTTT. Its translation: CAWSLLGQPQHF.

This chain connects TRBV19 to TRBJ1-5, with D hard to call. Trimming stripped 3 bases from V and 4 bases from J, with 13 bases between. CDR1 is LNHDA and CDR2 is SQIVND in the germline V gene (reference sequence). This CDR3 has 15 residues. This chain's CDR3 is CASSIQDGLNQPQHF. CDR3 sequence (DNA): TGTGCCAGTAGTATCCAAGACGGTCTGAATCAGCCCCAGCATTTT.

This clonotype was counted only a few times. An end of the junction does not agree with germline; a read error may underlie this. J is TRBJ1-2 and V is TRBV7-2; D is possibly TRBD1 (5 bases). The germline V gene has CDR1 SGHTA and CDR2 FQGNSA. There are 13 residues in the CDR3. The CDR3 sequence is CASSPRRDSFVTF. The CDR3, as DNA: TGTGCCAGCAGCCCCAGACGGGACTCCTTCGTTACTTTC.

The table lists this clonotype with a few counts. The chain joins TRBV10-3 to TRBJ2-1; 16 bases are shared with TRBD2. J gave up 6 bases and V 4 bases, and 9 bases lay outside the gene matches. Germline CDR1 reads ENHRY; CDR2 reads SYGVKD. The CDR3 loop spans 18 amino acids. CDR3 DNA sequence: TGTGCCATCAGTGGGGCCCCGGGACTAGCGGGAGGGGGCAATGAGCAGTTCTTC. Its translation is CAISGAPGLAGGGNEQFF.

A note on this clonotype: A much bigger clone sits one base away, suggesting this may be a read error. The CDR3 end shows no conserved phenylalanine or tryptophan, and so a read error is likely. The V gene is TRBV7-3, the J gene TRBJ2-7, with D perhaps matching TRBD1 or TRBD2 (8 bases each). The germline gives CDR1 SGHTA, CDR2 FQGTGA. With 5 bases removed from V and 2 bases from J, the gap between germline ends came to 16 bases. The CDR3 is 15 residues long. CDR3 sequence: CASSLRGGQAYEQYS. The CDR3 DNA reads as TGTGCCAGCAGCCTCCGGGGGGGACAGGCCTACGAGCAGTACTCC.

This chain joins TRBV4-2 and TRBJ2-3; D may be TRBD1 or TRBD2 (5 bases each). Germline V gene sequence: CDR1 LGHNA, CDR2 YNFKEQ. CDR3 length: 16 residues. V lost 0 bases and J lost 4, with 14 bases in between. CDR3 region: CASSQEVDMGADTQYF. CDR3 DNA sequence: TGTGCCAGCAGCCAAGAGGTCGATATGGGGGCAGATACGCAGTATTTT.

In this sample, this clonotype turned up a few times. This chain connects TRBV19 to TRBJ2-7, with 7 bases aligning to TRBD2. The J segment lost 6 bases and the V segment lost 6 bases, leaving 11 bases of the junction unmatched. The CDR3 contains 14 residues. In germline, CDR1 is LNHDA, CDR2 SQIVND (reference sequence). Written as DNA, the CDR3 is TGTGCCAGTAGCAACCAGGCGGGAGTAAGCGAGCAGTACTTC. Its translation: CASSNQAGVSEQYF.

This clonotype was counted a few times. This chain links TRBV12-3 or TRBV12-4 with TRBJ2-7; 7 bases match TRBD2. Trimming took 5 bases from V and 5 from J; bases not matched to a gene: 9. The CDR3 totals 14 residues. The chain's CDR3 is CASSPAGPPDEQYF. CDR3 bases: TGTGCCAGCAGTCCAGCGGGACCTCCGGACGAGCAGTACTTC.

This clonotype was found a few times. This rearrangement joins TRBV2 to TRBJ2-1, with a possible D match to TRBD1 (6 bases). Germline lookup yields CDR1 SNHLY and CDR2 FYNNEI. The CDR3 is made up of 15 amino acids. The V end was cut by 6 bases, the J end by 0 bases, with 12 bases between. CDR3 bases: TGTGCCAGCAGGTGGACAGAGAGCTCCTACAATGAGCAGTTCTTC. Protein product: CASRWTESSYNEQFF. Filled out from reference TRBV2 and TRBJ2-1, the complete variable domain reads EPEVTQTPSHQVTQMGQEVILRCVPISNHLYFYWYRQILGQKVEFLVSFYNNEISEKSEIFDDQFSVERPDGSNFTLKIRSTKLEDSAMYFCASRWTESSYNEQFFGPGTRLTVL.

There are many counts of this clonotype. This chain joins TRBV28 and TRBJ1-1, with D perhaps TRBD1 (5 bases). Deletions cut 3 bases from V and 1 base from J, with 24 bases between. This CDR3 is built from 19 residues. Germline assignment: CDR1 MDHEN and CDR2 SYDVKM. DNA for the CDR3: TGTGCCAGCAGTTTTTGGGCAGAAAGATCCGGGGACGAGAACACTGAAGCTTTCTTT. Protein product: CASSFWAERSGDENTEAFF.

This clonotype was seen ten or more times. In nucleotides, the CDR3 is TGTGCCAGCTCACAAGCAGGCCAAGCCTACGAGCAGTACTTC. As protein: CASSQAGQAYEQYF. The V gene is TRBV18, the J gene TRBJ2-7; D gene unclear. CDR1 and CDR2 (germline): KGHSH, LQKENI. The CDR3 spans 14 residues. The ends were cut back, 4 bases at V and 2 bases at J, with 12 bases in the middle.